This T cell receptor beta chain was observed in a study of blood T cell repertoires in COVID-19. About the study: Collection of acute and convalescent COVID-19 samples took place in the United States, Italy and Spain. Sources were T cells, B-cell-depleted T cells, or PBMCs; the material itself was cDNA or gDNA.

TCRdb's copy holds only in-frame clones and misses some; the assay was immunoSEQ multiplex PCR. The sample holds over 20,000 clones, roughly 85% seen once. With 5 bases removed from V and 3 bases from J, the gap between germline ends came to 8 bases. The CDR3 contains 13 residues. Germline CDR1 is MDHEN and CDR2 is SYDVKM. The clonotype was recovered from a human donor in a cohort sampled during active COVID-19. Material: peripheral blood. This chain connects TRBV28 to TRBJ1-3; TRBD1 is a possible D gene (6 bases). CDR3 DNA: TGTGCCAGCAGTCCGGACAGTGGAAACACCATATATTTT. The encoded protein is CASSPDSGNTIYF.